This is a list of T cell receptor beta chains from one sample in a study of T cells after yellow fever vaccination. TCRdb reanalysed the 5' RACE reads using MiXCR and keeps one entry per CDR3 protein. The sample has about 630,000 distinct CDR3 sequences, around an eighth seen once. The sample was PBMCs, taken on the day of the yellow fever booster vaccination. Every receptor here comes from a man aged 25 to 40 who received the YFV17D yellow fever vaccine. Each CDR3 is given with its conserved first and last residue. Fields, in order: V gene, J gene, clone size, D gene, CDR3 protein, CDR3 DNA. A D gene is named only where the DNA matches it firmly. Not all rows give a size; the values are once, few, many and, for expanded clones, a class.

v_call: TRBV14
j_call: TRBJ2-6
clone_size: NA
d_call: NA
cdr3_aa: CASSTGIRSSGANVLTF
cdr3_nt: TGTGCCAGCAGCACCGGGATTAGGAGCTCTGGGGCCAACGTCCTGACTTTC

v_call: TRBV6-5
j_call: TRBJ2-7
clone_size: NA
d_call: NA
cdr3_aa: CASTHRNEQYF
cdr3_nt: TGTGCCAGCACACACCGAAACGAGCAGTACTTC

v_call: TRBV27
j_call: TRBJ2-7
clone_size: many
d_call: TRBD2
cdr3_aa: CASSFTGGRLHEQYF
cdr3_nt: TGTGCCAGCAGTTTCACCGGGGGGAGGCTCCACGAGCAGTACTTC

v_call: TRBV6-6
j_call: TRBJ2-5
clone_size: few
d_call: NA
cdr3_aa: CAGNQGGETQYF
cdr3_nt: TGTGCCGGCAACCAGGGTGGTGAGACCCAGTACTTC

v_call: TRBV5-1
j_call: TRBJ1-4
clone_size: few
d_call: TRBD1
cdr3_aa: CASSFQPGQGNEKLFF
cdr3_nt: TGCGCCAGCAGCTTCCAGCCGGGACAGGGTAATGAAAAACTGTTTTTT

v_call: TRBV4-2
j_call: TRBJ2-4
clone_size: NA
d_call: NA
cdr3_aa: CASSHGENIQYF
cdr3_nt: TGTGCCAGCAGCCACGGGGAAAACATTCAGTACTTC

v_call: TRBV3-1
j_call: TRBJ1-6
clone_size: NA
d_call: TRBD1
cdr3_aa: CASSQLGQGVASPLHF
cdr3_nt: TGTGCCAGCAGCCAGCTTGGACAGGGGGTTGCGTCACCCCTCCACTTT

v_call: TRBV20-1
j_call: TRBJ2-4
clone_size: few
d_call: NA
cdr3_aa: CSARDRRAGQLAKNIQYF
cdr3_nt: TGCAGTGCTAGAGATCGGAGGGCGGGACAACTAGCCAAAAACATTCAGTACTTC

v_call: TRBV5-4
j_call: TRBJ1-3
clone_size: few
d_call: NA
cdr3_aa: CASSLAGVDTIYF
cdr3_nt: TGTGCCAGCAGCTTGGCTGGGGTTGACACCATATATTTT

v_call: TRBV12-3/TRBV12-4
j_call: TRBJ2-2
clone_size: few
d_call: NA
cdr3_aa: CASSPDFTGELFF
cdr3_nt: TGTGCCAGCAGTCCAGACTTCACCGGGGAGCTGTTTTTT

v_call: TRBV20-1
j_call: TRBJ2-5
clone_size: few
d_call: NA
cdr3_aa: CSAPWGETQYF
cdr3_nt: TGCAGTGCTCCTTGGGGGGAGACCCAGTACTTC

v_call: TRBV7-8
j_call: TRBJ1-1
clone_size: NA
d_call: NA
cdr3_aa: CASSARQRYTEAFF
cdr3_nt: TGTGCCAGCAGCGCTAGACAGAGGTACACTGAAGCTTTCTTT

v_call: TRBV3-1
j_call: TRBJ1-5
clone_size: few
d_call: NA
cdr3_aa: CASSPTAHSNQPQHF
cdr3_nt: TGTGCCAGCAGCCCAACAGCACATAGCAATCAGCCCCAGCATTTT

v_call: TRBV9
j_call: TRBJ2-3
clone_size: few
d_call: TRBD2
cdr3_aa: CASSVTPRTSGDTQYF
cdr3_nt: TGTGCCAGCAGCGTAACCCCAAGGACTAGCGGAGATACGCAGTATTTT

v_call: TRBV6-1
j_call: TRBJ2-1
clone_size: few
d_call: TRBD2
cdr3_aa: CASRSLAGWQSYNEQFF
cdr3_nt: TGTGCCAGCAGGAGCCTAGCGGGATGGCAATCCTACAATGAGCAGTTCTTC

v_call: TRBV5-1
j_call: TRBJ2-2
clone_size: many
d_call: TRBD1
cdr3_aa: CASSLENRQGTGELFF
cdr3_nt: TGCGCCAGCAGCTTGGAAAACCGACAGGGCACCGGGGAGCTGTTTTTT

v_call: TRBV7-8
j_call: TRBJ2-7
clone_size: many
d_call: NA
cdr3_aa: CASNPSRGGYEQYF
cdr3_nt: TGTGCCAGCAACCCCTCGAGAGGTGGCTACGAGCAGTACTTC

v_call: TRBV20-1
j_call: TRBJ2-7
clone_size: NA
d_call: TRBD2
cdr3_aa: CSARDFASGKNEQYF
cdr3_nt: TGCAGTGCTAGAGATTTTGCTAGCGGGAAAAACGAGCAGTACTTC

v_call: TRBV5-4
j_call: TRBJ1-2
clone_size: many
d_call: NA
cdr3_aa: CASSRSERYYGYTF
cdr3_nt: TGTGCCAGCAGCCGAAGCGAGAGGTACTATGGCTACACCTTC

v_call: TRBV7-9
j_call: TRBJ1-2
clone_size: few
d_call: NA
cdr3_aa: CASSLDRDGRNYTF
cdr3_nt: TGTGCCAGCAGCTTAGATCGCGACGGCCGAAACTACACCTTC

v_call: TRBV9
j_call: TRBJ2-1
clone_size: few
d_call: TRBD2
cdr3_aa: CASSVGGGPLDEQFF
cdr3_nt: TGTGCCAGCAGCGTAGGGGGAGGGCCATTAGATGAGCAGTTCTTC

v_call: TRBV5-4
j_call: TRBJ2-1
clone_size: NA
d_call: NA
cdr3_aa: CASSTARNYNEQFF
cdr3_nt: TGTGCCAGCAGTACGGCTAGGAACTACAATGAGCAGTTCTTC

v_call: TRBV15
j_call: TRBJ2-3
clone_size: few
d_call: NA
cdr3_aa: CATSTASGIPRSLTQYF
cdr3_nt: TGTGCCACCAGCACCGCGTCGGGTATCCCTCGGAGTTTGACGCAGTATTTT

v_call: TRBV20-1
j_call: TRBJ2-1
clone_size: NA
d_call: TRBD2
cdr3_aa: CSAPRLRGRGSYNEQFF
cdr3_nt: TGCAGTGCCCCACGCCTTCGCGGGAGGGGCTCCTACAATGAGCAGTTCTTC

v_call: TRBV10-3
j_call: TRBJ2-7
clone_size: few
d_call: TRBD1
cdr3_aa: CAISADRGNEQYF
cdr3_nt: TGTGCCATCAGTGCCGACAGGGGCAACGAGCAGTACTTC

v_call: TRBV19
j_call: TRBJ2-1
clone_size: NA
d_call: NA
cdr3_aa: CASSMGLAYNEQFF
cdr3_nt: TGTGCCAGTAGTATGGGGCTAGCCTACAATGAGCAGTTCTTC

v_call: TRBV12-3/TRBV12-4
j_call: TRBJ2-7
clone_size: many
d_call: NA
cdr3_aa: CASSPGRVHEQYF
cdr3_nt: TGTGCCAGCAGTCCCGGAAGGGTCCACGAGCAGTACTTC

v_call: TRBV7-6
j_call: TRBJ2-1
clone_size: few
d_call: NA
cdr3_aa: CASSLIAAAYNEQFF
cdr3_nt: TGTGCCAGCAGCTTAATAGCGGCCGCTTACAATGAGCAGTTCTTC

v_call: TRBV12-3/TRBV12-4
j_call: TRBJ2-3
clone_size: few
d_call: NA
cdr3_aa: CASSFGPHGADTQYF
cdr3_nt: TGTGCCAGCAGTTTTGGACCGCATGGCGCAGATACGCAGTATTTT

v_call: TRBV5-6
j_call: TRBJ2-2
clone_size: few
d_call: NA
cdr3_aa: CASSLIVLVGDTGELFF
cdr3_nt: TGTGCCAGCAGCTTGATCGTTCTAGTTGGCGACACCGGGGAGCTGTTTTTT

v_call: TRBV20-1
j_call: TRBJ2-5
clone_size: many
d_call: NA
cdr3_aa: CSAEGGGGQETQYF
cdr3_nt: TGCAGTGCTGAGGGGGGAGGAGGGCAAGAGACCCAGTACTTC

v_call: TRBV6-2/TRBV6-3
j_call: TRBJ1-5
clone_size: few
d_call: NA
cdr3_aa: CASSYSGLLGVFGDVDSNQPQHF
cdr3_nt: TGTGCCAGCAGTTACTCGGGGTTACTCGGGGTATTTGGGGACGTTGATAGCAATCAGCCCCAGCATTTT

v_call: TRBV29-1
j_call: TRBJ2-1
clone_size: NA
d_call: NA
cdr3_aa: CSVRNRGYYNEQFF
cdr3_nt: TGCAGCGTTCGAAATCGGGGATACTACAATGAGCAGTTCTTC

v_call: TRBV18
j_call: TRBJ1-2
clone_size: NA
d_call: TRBD1
cdr3_aa: CASSPADRGHGYTF
cdr3_nt: TGTGCCAGCTCCCCTGCGGACAGGGGGCACGGCTACACCTTC

v_call: TRBV19
j_call: TRBJ2-1
clone_size: few
d_call: TRBD2
cdr3_aa: CASSNSLSGRSYNEQFF
cdr3_nt: TGTGCCAGTAGTAACTCTCTCAGCGGGAGATCCTACAATGAGCAGTTCTTC

v_call: TRBV5-6
j_call: TRBJ2-1
clone_size: few
d_call: TRBD2
cdr3_aa: CASSTLAGGHNEQFF
cdr3_nt: TGTGCCAGCAGCACCCTAGCGGGAGGTCACAATGAGCAGTTCTTC

v_call: TRBV6-6
j_call: TRBJ1-6
clone_size: few
d_call: NA
cdr3_aa: CASSYSSVIHF
cdr3_nt: TGTGCCAGCAGTTACTCGAGTGTCATCCACTTT

v_call: TRBV30
j_call: TRBJ1-3
clone_size: few
d_call: NA
cdr3_aa: CAWSRGYSGNTIYF
cdr3_nt: TGTGCCTGGAGTAGAGGGTACTCTGGAAACACCATATATTTT

v_call: TRBV7-2
j_call: TRBJ2-1
clone_size: few
d_call: TRBD2
cdr3_aa: CASSHTSGRINEQFF
cdr3_nt: TGTGCCAGCAGCCATACTAGCGGGAGGATCAATGAGCAGTTCTTC

v_call: TRBV29-1
j_call: TRBJ2-2
clone_size: NA
d_call: NA
cdr3_aa: CSVAQAANTGELFF
cdr3_nt: TGCAGCGTTGCACAGGCCGCGAACACCGGGGAGCTGTTTTTT

v_call: TRBV20-1
j_call: TRBJ2-5
clone_size: NA
d_call: NA
cdr3_aa: CSADDRDPQETQYF
cdr3_nt: TGCAGTGCCGACGACCGGGACCCTCAAGAGACCCAGTACTTC

v_call: TRBV7-6
j_call: TRBJ2-5
clone_size: NA
d_call: NA
cdr3_aa: CASSLLAMQETQYF
cdr3_nt: TGTGCCAGCAGCTTATTGGCTATGCAAGAGACCCAGTACTTC

v_call: TRBV7-8
j_call: TRBJ1-5
clone_size: NA
d_call: NA
cdr3_aa: CASSAPGLQPQHF
cdr3_nt: TGTGCCAGCAGCGCCCCGGGCTTGCAGCCCCAGCATTTT

v_call: TRBV2
j_call: TRBJ2-1
clone_size: few
d_call: NA
cdr3_aa: CASRPYNEQFF
cdr3_nt: TGTGCCAGCAGACCGTACAATGAGCAGTTCTTC

v_call: TRBV5-5
j_call: TRBJ2-3
clone_size: NA
d_call: NA
cdr3_aa: CASSLGAGWVGTQYF
cdr3_nt: TGTGCCAGCAGCTTGGGAGCGGGTTGGGTTGGTACGCAGTATTTT

v_call: TRBV15
j_call: TRBJ1-1
clone_size: few
d_call: NA
cdr3_aa: CATSREGGNTEAFF
cdr3_nt: TGTGCCACCAGCAGAGAGGGAGGGAACACTGAAGCTTTCTTT

v_call: TRBV7-6
j_call: TRBJ2-7
clone_size: NA
d_call: NA
cdr3_aa: CASSLEPGRFGEQYF
cdr3_nt: TGTGCCAGCAGCTTAGAACCGGGACGGTTTGGGGAGCAGTACTTC

v_call: TRBV6-5
j_call: TRBJ2-3
clone_size: few
d_call: NA
cdr3_aa: CASSYRAYIEHTQYF
cdr3_nt: TGTGCCAGCAGTTACAGGGCCTATATAGAACATACGCAGTATTTT

v_call: TRBV29-1
j_call: TRBJ2-1
clone_size: many
d_call: NA
cdr3_aa: CSGEGAGEGYNEQFF
cdr3_nt: TGCAGCGGGGAGGGGGCGGGAGAAGGCTACAATGAGCAGTTCTTC

v_call: TRBV5-1
j_call: TRBJ2-1
clone_size: few
d_call: TRBD1
cdr3_aa: CASSEGQVSYNEQFF
cdr3_nt: TGCGCCAGCAGCGAAGGACAGGTCTCCTACAATGAGCAGTTCTTC